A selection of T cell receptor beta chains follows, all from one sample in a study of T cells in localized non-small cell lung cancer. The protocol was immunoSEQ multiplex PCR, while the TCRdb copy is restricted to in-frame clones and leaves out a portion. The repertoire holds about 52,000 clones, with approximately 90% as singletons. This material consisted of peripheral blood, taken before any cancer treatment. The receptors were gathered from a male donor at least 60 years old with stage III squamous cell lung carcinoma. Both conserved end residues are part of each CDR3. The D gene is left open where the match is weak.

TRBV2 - CASSEVRAGEQYF
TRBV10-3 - CAISEWGGNTEAFF
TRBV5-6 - CASSYQETQYF
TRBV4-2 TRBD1 CASSRQGDGDEQFF
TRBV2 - CASSGIVGGRDTQYF
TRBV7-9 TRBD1 CASSLVGQGFEKLFF
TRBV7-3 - CASSPQGGTEAFF
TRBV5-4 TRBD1 CASSPRTGPGTEAFF
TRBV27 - CASSFAPTSYNEQFF
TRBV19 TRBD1 CASSIATGRNYGYTF
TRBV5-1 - CASSLTHGWGSEQYF
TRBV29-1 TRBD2 CSAGLAGLAGEQYF
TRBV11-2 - CASSSPPADTEAFF
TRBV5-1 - CASSLDSSSYEQYF
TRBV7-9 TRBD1 CASTSGTGRNEQFF
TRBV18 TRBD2 CASSPGLAGLGDTQYF
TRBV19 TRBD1 CASSTGDRDNSPLHF
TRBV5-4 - CASSLPGKMNTEAFF
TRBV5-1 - CASSLELGASLIFVETQYF
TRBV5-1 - CASSLPWAGEAFF
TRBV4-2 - CASSPRANTEAFF
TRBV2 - CASRADTDEQYF
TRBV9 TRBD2 CASSLKVSGSGNTQYF
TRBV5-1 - CASSLGAGALETQYF
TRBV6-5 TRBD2 CASSYSVLAGGETQYF
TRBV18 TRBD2 CASSPVGGNNEQFF
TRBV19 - CASSIGWQGAFF
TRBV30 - CAWSATGSEAQHF
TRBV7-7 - CASSLDRNTEAFF
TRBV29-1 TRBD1 CSARTGATGELFF
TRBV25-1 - CASSDSGPSNYNEQFF
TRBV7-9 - CASSPDGGGMDTEAFF
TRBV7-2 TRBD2 CASSLEGLAAYEQYF
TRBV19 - CASSITGTPEAFF
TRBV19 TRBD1 CASSIVWDRGEKLFF
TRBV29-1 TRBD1 CRDRECSEQYF
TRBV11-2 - CASSRRGPYDEQFF
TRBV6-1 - CASSVLPSGVGGAQYF
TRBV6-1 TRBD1 CASSEAPRGRGGYTF
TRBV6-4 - CASKGTANTGELFF
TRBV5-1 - CASSLVEGAEAFF
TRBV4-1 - CASSRIFRLSYEQYF
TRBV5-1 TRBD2 CASSVAGRLTDTQYF
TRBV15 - CATRMGRMDSYEQYF
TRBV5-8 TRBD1 CASSKVPGQGNEKLFF
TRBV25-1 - CASSEGSGRERETQYF
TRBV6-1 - CASTAVGAYQETQYF
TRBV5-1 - CASSLDSSPLHF